In its sample, the clone carrying this TCR beta chain was seen many times. The antigen remains unidentified. V dropped 5 bases and J dropped 2 bases, with 9 bases sitting between them. The CDR3 runs to 13 residues. The sample originates from a study of blood T cells in healthy people across ages. Study observations and caveats: Age brought a roughly linear fall in TCR beta diversity measured per million T cells.

Together with a sample-barcoded 5' primer, a J-beta primer mix was included in a second PCR lasting roughly 6 to 12 cycles. A 12-random-nucleotide template-switch adaptor tagged each cDNA molecule. TCRdb recomputed calls from the 5' RACE reads with MiXCR, one row per CDR3 protein. The data contain over 550,000 distinct CDR3 sequences, about 30% of them seen just once; the ten biggest clones take up 15% to 18%. J is TRBJ1-2 and V is TRBV12-3 or TRBV12-4; D gene unclear. This receptor was taken from a woman older than 75 in good health. The material sequenced was blood. In DNA, the CDR3 is TGTGCCAGCAGTCACTTAACCAACTATGGCTACACCTTC. It yields the protein CASSHLTNYGYTF.